This T cell receptor (beta chain) was captured in a study of blood T cells in healthy people across ages (dated by TCRdb to 2013 to 2016). Concerning the study at large: In model experiments, roughly one uniquely barcoded TCR beta cDNA molecule per two T cells was captured by template switching. The donors were split into four age groups: young (average around 17 years), middle-aged (39), aged (roughly 68) and long-lived (under 90). Two additional independent replicas of 1 million unique cDNA reads from the same blood draw were analyzed for two donors (one aged 18 to 30 and one aged 80 or older). Using deep sequencing normalized with unique cDNA molecular identifiers, the study measured how TCR beta repertoire diversity changes with age. To avoid experimental bias, donors of different ages were randomly spread across the sequencing lanes.

Concerning this clonotype itself: Its antigen remains undetermined. Per-base quality was not reported, and no clone a single base away is much larger than it.

The library relied on 5' RACE. Data came from an Illumina HiSeq 2500. A second PCR of about 7 to 12 cycles was performed with a sample-barcoded 5' primer and a J-beta primer mix. A unique molecular identifier was introduced onto each TCR beta cDNA molecule by a template-switch 5' adaptor carrying 12 random nucleotides. Each sample yielded at least 2.5 million CDR3-containing paired-end reads. First-strand cDNA synthesis was performed from all RNA using the Mint cDNA synthesis kit, with priming by a TRBC-specific oligonucleotide. After uracil-DNA glycosylase treatment, a first 18-cycle PCR used universal primers M1SS and BC2_uni_R on all cDNA. Regarding the original processing steps: Each sample was normalized by randomly selecting 1 million high-quality reads, each carrying a distinct molecular identifier. Reads with shared molecular identifiers were discarded instead of being binned into consensus sequences. MiTCR, set to a Q25 quality threshold and the strictest error-elimination algorithm, was used for CDR3 identification, clonotype clustering and error correction. A nonparametric unseen species model with Euler transformation was used to estimate lower-bound total TCR beta diversity. Using fastp at Q25 and MiXCR, TCRdb reprocessed the public reads and kept productive beta chains. Each entry merges the rows of one CDR3 protein and shows their most common DNA and genes. These V and J calls rely on TCRdb rather than the paper's analysis. The sample table shows 1.5 million to 2 million distinct CDR3 sequences, and roughly 49% are seen once. Of the sample, 2.1% falls within the top ten clones.

General study outcomes and caveats: Estimates of total diversity from one million sequenced T cells were regarded as lower bounds and underestimates. Compared with the aged group, the long-lived group had more naive CD4+ T cells, fewer expanded clones and increased TCR diversity, suggesting age selection. Since profiling was done on bulk unsorted PBMCs, naive and antigen-experienced compartments could not be conclusively compared. There was a strong correlation between observed TCR beta diversity and the percentage of naive T cells measured by flow cytometry. As age increased, observed TCR beta diversity per million T cells dropped in a roughly linear way, and a significant reduction was already evident by age about 40. Donor CMV infection status was unknown, potentially confounding age-related changes in expanded clonotypes.

Cut back by 4 bases and 12 bases, the V and J ends lie 16 bases apart. The CDR3 holds 13 amino acids from the cysteine to the phenylalanine. Kept here is only the CDR3 DNA, which spans 39 bases and is read in frame from base 1. The germline V gene provides CDR1 SGHTA and CDR2 FQGNSA. The roughly 38 donors, aged about 6 to 100 years, were systemically healthy Caucasian individuals from Russia. Ten milliliters of peripheral blood were drawn from each donor into EDTA-treated Vacutainer tubes. Ficoll-Paque density-gradient centrifugation was used to isolate PBMCs, with at least 7 million per sample. Trizol reagent was used to extract total RNA from the PBMCs, yielding at least 5.5 micrograms per sample. For every donor, an aliquot of PBMCs went through flow cytometry to measure the percentages of naive CD45RAhigh/CD27high T cells.

The source of this sequence is a woman aged 40 to 50 in good health. Sequenced sample: blood. The chain employs TRBV7-2 and TRBJ2-1, with the D call perhaps TRBD1 or TRBD2, each one matching 5 bases. The CDR3 region has the sequence CASSSQERGVQFF. The nucleotide sequence is given as TGTGCCAGCAGCTCCCAGGAGAGGGGAGTGCAGTTCTTC.